This entry lists 21 T cell receptor beta chains sequenced from one sample in a study of cytomegalovirus exposure and HLA in healthy donors. The PCR ran on 60 Vbeta and 13 Jbeta primers. Some clones are missing from TCRdb's copy, which holds only in-frame ones; the method was immunoSEQ multiplex PCR. Altogether about 100,000 clones are present, around 76% being singletons, with the ten largest covering 7.1%. The source material was PBMCs. The origin of the receptors is a man aged 35-49 years in good health and CMV-seropositive.

Turning to this clone: An end of the junction does not agree with germline; a read error may underlie this. The chain employs TRBV7-7 and TRBJ2-7, with TRBD1 as a possible D gene (6 bases). The CDR3 is made up of 14 amino acids. Germline V gene data show CDR1 as SSHAT and CDR2 as FNYEAQ (reference sequence). The CDR3 DNA reads TGTGCTAGCAGCGATCCACCTTTAGGGGGTTCGGTAGACTTC. Translating it yields CASSDPPLGGSVDF.

The chain couples TRBV7-8 to TRBJ2-7, with TRBD2 identical over 13 bases. V lost 5 bases to trimming and J lost 3 bases; unmatched junction nucleotides: 7. Looked up from germline, CDR1 is SGHVS and CDR2 is FQNEAQ. This CDR3 is built from 16 residues. CDR3 residues: CASSPRTSGSIYEQYF. The CDR3 DNA reads as TGTGCCAGCAGCCCGCGGACTAGCGGGAGTATCTACGAGCAGTACTTC.

The rearrangement links TRBV7-8 to TRBJ2-7; no reliable D call. The V end lost 3 bases, the J end lost 3 bases, and 12 bases lay between the germline ends. Germline CDR1 is SGHVS and CDR2 is FQNEAQ. This CDR3 has 14 residues. This CDR3 is CASSLGRSSYEQYF. The DNA of the CDR3 is TGTGCCAGCAGCTTGGGCAGGTCGAGCTACGAGCAGTACTTC.

This clone was counted a few times. The CDR3 DNA follows: TGTGCCAGCAGCCCCGGGGGGGGCGAGACCCAGTACTTC. Amino acids: CASSPGGGETQYF. The chain couples TRBV11-3 to TRBJ2-5; 8 bases map to TRBD2. The CDR3 contains 13 residues. Trimming removed 5 bases from V and 5 bases from J; junction bases left unmatched: 4. Germline loops: CDR1 SGHNT, CDR2 YENEEA.

This clone was counted only a few times. V and J are TRBV4-3 and TRBJ2-7, with D possibly matching TRBD2 (5 bases). Per the germline V gene, CDR1 is LGHNA and CDR2 is YSLEER. The CDR3 sequence is 13 residues long. Trimming took 9 bases from V and 6 from J, leaving 18 bases between them. Here the CDR3 DNA reads TGCGCCAGTGCCGGGGTTCCGGATGGCGAGCAGTACTTC. Translation gives CASAGVPDGEQYF.

This chain links TRBV5-1 with TRBJ2-6; no firm D call. Germline V gene data show CDR1 as SGHRS and CDR2 as YFSETQ. The CDR3 spans 15 residues. Deletions cut 0 bases from V and 0 bases from J, with 4 bases between. CDR3 loop: CASSLALSGANVLTF. CDR3 nucleotide sequence: TGCGCCAGCAGCTTGGCTCTCTCTGGGGCCAACGTCCTGACTTTC.

V and J are TRBV5-6 and TRBJ2-5; D is possibly TRBD1 (7 bases). The CDR3 is made up of 16 amino acids. Germline CDR1 SGHDT, CDR2 YYEEEE. Deletions cut 3 bases from V and 1 base from J, with 16 bases between. The DNA for the CDR3 is TGTGCCAGCAGCTGGGCAGGGGGGCAGGGCCAAGAGACCCAGTACTTC. This translates into CASSWAGGQGQETQYF.

This clone was recorded only once. The V gene is TRBV5-1, the J gene TRBJ2-3; 8 bases map to TRBD2. Trimming removed 4 bases from V and 2 bases from J; junction bases left unmatched: 6. The CDR3 is made up of 15 amino acids. The V gene's germline CDR1 is SGHRS and CDR2 YFSETQ. CDR3 sequence reads: CASSDSGANTDTQYF. DNA for the CDR3: TGCGCCAGCAGCGATAGCGGGGCCAACACAGATACGCAGTATTTT.

This chain uses TRBV9 with TRBJ2-2, with 7 bases lining up with TRBD1. Germline V CDR1 and CDR2: SGDLS, YYNGEE. The CDR3 contains 13 residues. The V and J ends lost 6 bases and 7 bases, in that order; junction bases with no gene match: 6. The CDR3 here is CASNRQGDGELFF. The CDR3 DNA sequence: TGTGCCAGCAACAGACAGGGCGACGGGGAGCTGTTTTTT.

The table lists this clone with a few counts. CDR3 sequence reads: CASSSFTGGAWEQYF. CDR3 coding DNA: TGTGCCAGCAGTTCATTTACAGGGGGCGCATGGGAGCAGTACTTC. The chain joins TRBV6-5 to TRBJ2-7; 9 nucleotides line up with TRBD1. Germline CDR1 reads MNHEY; CDR2 reads SVGAGI. This CDR3 is built from 15 residues. V shed 4 bases and J 7 bases; nucleotides not matched to a gene: 11.

The chain has TRBV7-9 and TRBJ1-2, with D unresolved. Looked up from germline, CDR1 is SEHNR and CDR2 is FQNEAQ (reference sequence). The length of the CDR3 is 14 residues. The V end was cut by 3 bases, the J end by 9 bases, with 17 bases between. In DNA form, the CDR3 reads TGTGCCAGCAGCTTCCCCGAAAGAACGACAAGCTACACCTTC. It is translated as CASSFPERTTSYTF.

CDR3 sequence reads: CATSRDSGSGANVLTF. In DNA, the CDR3 is TGTGCCACCAGCAGAGATTCGGGCTCTGGGGCCAACGTCCTGACTTTC. The J gene is TRBJ2-6, the V gene TRBV15, with unresolved D. The V end was cut by 0 bases, the J end by 0 bases, with 6 bases between. Germline CDR1 LNHNV, CDR2 YYDKDF (reference sequence). There are 16 residues in the CDR3.

The gene calls are TRBV7-9 and TRBJ2-2; D might be TRBD2 (6 bases). The V and J ends lost 8 bases and 5 bases respectively, with 15 bases between them. The CDR3 has 14 residues. Germline loops: CDR1 SEHNR, CDR2 FQNEAQ (reference sequence). The CDR3: CASDGDSRTGELFF. In DNA, the CDR3 is TGTGCCAGCGATGGGGACTCCAGGACCGGGGAGCTGTTTTTT.

The chain uses TRBV7-3 and TRBJ1-2, with D perhaps TRBD1 (6 bases). CDR1 and CDR2 (germline): SGHTA, FQGTGA. Between the trimmed V and J ends, which lost 5 bases and 8 bases, there was a span of 15 bases. This CDR3 has 13 residues. The CDR3 is CASSPGGAGGYTF. CDR3 sequence (DNA): TGTGCCAGCAGCCCCGGGGGGGCAGGAGGCTACACCTTC.

The gene calls are TRBV7-2 and TRBJ1-5, with 7 bases matching TRBD1. Germline values: CDR1 SGHTA, CDR2 FQGNSA. V gave up 4 bases and J gave up 7 bases; unmatched junction bases: 10. The CDR3 extends over 15 amino acids. The CDR3 DNA reads as TGTGCCAGCAGCTCGATACAGGGGTTGGGACAGCCCCAGCATTTT. Its translation is CASSSIQGLGQPQHF.

The chain has TRBV15 and TRBJ2-7; no definite D call. Germline V gene lookup returns CDR1 LNHNV and CDR2 YYDKDF (reference sequence). V gave up 1 base and J gave up 3 bases, with 10 bases separating them. CDR3 length: 14 residues. The CDR3 protein is CATSRAPGSYEQYF. The CDR3, as DNA: TGTGCCACCAGCAGAGCCCCAGGTAGCTACGAGCAGTACTTC.

This chain links TRBV6-5 with TRBJ2-7; TRBD2 matches at 7 bases. Germline trimming cut 0 bases from V and 5 bases from J; bases unmatched to any gene: 7. CDR1 and CDR2 from the germline V gene are MNHEY and SVGAGI. This CDR3 is 15 amino acids long. The CDR3 region has the DNA TGTGCCAGCAGTTACTCCGGGCAGCGGGAAAACGAGCAGTACTTC. This gives the protein CASSYSGQRENEQYF.

The chain employs TRBV2 and TRBJ2-1; TRBD2 matches at 11 bases. The length of the CDR3 is 14 residues. V was clipped by 6 bases and J by 10 bases; unmatched bases: 8. CDR1 is SNHLY, CDR2 FYNNEI, per germline. The CDR3 protein is CASSLAGGLKEQFF. For the CDR3, the DNA is TGTGCCAGCAGCCTAGCGGGAGGTCTCAAGGAGCAGTTCTTC.

The V and J genes are TRBV5-1 and TRBJ2-7; TRBD1 aligns across 10 bases. Losses at the gene ends were 4 bases for V and 7 bases for J; bases not matched to a gene: 8. This CDR3 comprises 14 residues. The germline V gene encodes CDR1 SGHRS and CDR2 YFSETQ. The CDR3 DNA sequence: TGCGCCAGCAGCCCCAGACAGGGGGCGGGGGAGCAGTACTTC. It yields the protein CASSPRQGAGEQYF.

The CDR3 is CASSQTSGTDTQYF. Written as DNA, the CDR3 is TGTGCCAGCAGCCAGACTAGCGGCACAGATACGCAGTATTTT. The V gene is TRBV13, the J gene TRBJ2-3, with 8 bases lining up with TRBD2. Germline loops: CDR1 PRHDT, CDR2 FYEKMQ (reference sequence). CDR3 length: 14 residues. V shed 5 bases and J 1 base; nucleotides not matched to a gene: 2.

This clone was seen a few times. The V gene is TRBV18, the J gene TRBJ1-1, with a possible D match to TRBD1 (6 bases). The CDR3 loop spans 14 amino acids. Trimming took 4 bases from V and 1 from J, leaving 10 bases between them. The germline gives CDR1 KGHSH, CDR2 LQKENI. The CDR3 DNA reads as TGTGCCAGCTCACACCTGACAGGGAACACTGAAGCTTTCTTT. Amino acids: CASSHLTGNTEAFF.